A single sample gave rise to the 14 T cell receptor beta chains below, sequenced in a study of shared clonotypes between healthy human individuals. Here immunoSEQ multiplex PCR was the method, and the copy in TCRdb shows in-frame clones only, minus some. The sample carries around 1.4 million clones, around 98.5% recorded once. Sequenced material: naive CD4+ T cells sorted from blood. Subset described: CD45RA+ positively selected. These TCRs come from a young man in good health.

The V call is TRBV6-6, the J call TRBJ2-7, with 12 bases matching TRBD2. J gave up 4 bases and V 6 bases, and 4 bases lay outside the gene matches. The length of the CDR3 is 14 residues. CDR1 and CDR2 from the germline V gene are MNHNY and SVGAGI (reference sequence). CDR3 sequence: CASSRLAGVYEQYF. The CDR3 DNA reads TGTGCCAGCAGCCGACTAGCGGGAGTGTACGAGCAGTACTTC.

J is TRBJ2-2 and V is TRBV6-5; 8 bases match TRBD2. V shed 7 bases, J shed 6 bases, and the junction held 7 bases outside the gene matches. The CDR3 totals 14 residues. Germline V gene data show CDR1 as MNHEY and CDR2 as SVGAGI. The CDR3 bases are TGTGCCAGCACCCCCCGCGGGGGGTCCGGGGAGCTGTTTTTT. Translated: CASTPRGGSGELFF.

This rearrangement joins TRBV7-2 to TRBJ2-7; 7 bases are a match to TRBD2. The CDR3 totals 12 residues. Germline values: CDR1 SGHTA, CDR2 FQGNSA. The J segment lost 3 bases and the V segment lost 10 bases, leaving 6 bases of the junction unmatched. The CDR3: CATVGGGYEQYF. CDR3 DNA sequence: TGTGCCACCGTGGGCGGGGGCTACGAGCAGTACTTC.

Only one count was recorded for this clone. This sequence joins TRBV5-1 and TRBJ2-1; no clear D. V gave up 0 bases and J gave up 9 bases, with 13 bases separating them. CDR1 and CDR2 (germline): SGHRS, YFSETQ. The CDR3 is made up of 14 amino acids. This CDR3 reads CASSLVDKGSEQFF. The CDR3, as DNA: TGCGCCAGCAGCTTGGTCGACAAGGGAAGTGAGCAGTTCTTC. The whole variable domain, remainder taken from reference TRBV5-1 and TRBJ2-1, is KAGVTQTPRYLIKTRGQQVTLSCSPISGHRSVSWYQQTPGQGLQFLFEYFSETQRNKGNFPGRFSGRQFSNSRSEMNVSTLELGDSALYLCASSLVDKGSEQFFGPGTRLTVL.

The chain joins TRBV12-5 to TRBJ1-1; D unresolved. In germline, CDR1 is LGHNT, CDR2 FRNRAP. CDR3 length: 15 residues. The V gene lost 1 base and the J gene lost 4 bases, with 13 bases spanning the gap. CDR3 sequence (DNA): TGTGCTAGTGGTTTGGCTCGGACCACGAGCACTGAAGCTTTCTTT. It yields the protein CASGLARTTSTEAFF.

V usage is TRBV19 and J usage is TRBJ1-2; possibly TRBD1 for D (6 bases). The CDR3 length is 15 residues. Per the germline V gene, CDR1 is LNHDA and CDR2 is SQIVND (reference sequence). V was clipped by 1 base and J by 2 bases, with 11 bases between them. CDR3 sequence reads: CASSIVAQGNYGYTF. DNA for the CDR3: TGTGCCAGTAGTATAGTTGCCCAGGGGAACTATGGCTACACCTTC.

V gene TRBV18 combines with J gene TRBJ2-7; D possibly corresponds to TRBD2 (5 bases). Looked up from germline, CDR1 is KGHSH and CDR2 is LQKENI. The CDR3 is 12 residues long. The V end was cut by 6 bases, the J end by 0 bases, with 6 bases between. For the CDR3, the DNA is TGTGCCAGCTCCACTAGCTCCTACGAGCAGTACTTC. Protein: CASSTSSYEQYF.

V and J are TRBV11-3 and TRBJ2-7; 9 bases are a match to TRBD2. Trimming cost V 3 bases and J 3 bases; bases outside gene matches: 6. The CDR3 is 15 amino acids. Germline V CDR1 and CDR2: SGHNT, YENEEA. This CDR3 reads CASSLTREGGYEQYF. CDR3 sequence (DNA): TGTGCCAGCAGCTTGACGCGGGAGGGCGGCTACGAGCAGTACTTC.

In regard to this clone: Additional DNA sequences in this sample encode the identical CDR3. The V gene is TRBV10-3, the J gene TRBJ1-2; D is unresolved. V lost 3 bases and J 5 bases, leaving 4 bases between the germline ends. Germline-derived CDR1 and CDR2 are ENHRY and SYGVKD. CDR3 size: 11 residues. The DNA for the CDR3 is TGTGCCATCAGTGAAAAGTATGGCTACACCTTC. This codes for CAISEKYGYTF.

The rearrangement links TRBV11-2 to TRBJ2-7; the D is unclear. V was pared by 6 bases and J by 7 bases, with 13 bases between. Germline CDR1 reads SGHAT; CDR2 reads FQNNGV. The CDR3 loop spans 12 amino acids. The chain's CDR3 is CASSFQLWEQYF. CDR3 coding DNA: TGTGCCAGCAGTTTTCAGCTTTGGGAGCAGTACTTC.

This clone was seen more than once but under ten times. Other nucleotide sequences from this sample produce the same CDR3. For the CDR3, the DNA is TGTGCCAGCAGCGTTAGTCCTCAAGAGACCCAGTACTTC. Encoded protein: CASSVSPQETQYF. The J gene is TRBJ2-5, the V gene TRBV9; the D is unclear. Germline lookup yields CDR1 SGDLS and CDR2 YYNGEE. This CDR3 is built from 13 residues. V lost 2 bases and J 2 bases, leaving 7 bases between the germline ends.

This clone was detected only once. This sequence joins TRBV5-1 and TRBJ1-1, with D uncertain. Germline lookup yields CDR1 SGHRS and CDR2 YFSETQ. The CDR3 spans 14 residues. The V end was cut by 0 bases, the J end by 1 base, with 7 bases between. The CDR3 loop is CASSLEPTNTEAFF. The CDR3, as DNA: TGCGCCAGCAGCTTGGAACCGACGAACACTGAAGCTTTCTTT.

CDR3 sequence: CASSLGIAGTQYF. The DNA of the CDR3 is TGTGCCAGCAGCTTAGGGATAGCGGGAACCCAGTACTTC. The chain carries TRBV7-9 and TRBJ2-5; 8 bases align to TRBD2. Trimming took 1 base from V and 8 from J; bases not matched to a gene: 3. CDR1 SEHNR and CDR2 FQNEAQ come from the germline V gene (reference sequence). The CDR3 runs to 13 residues.

The chain employs TRBV6-6 and TRBJ1-3; D gene uncertain. The CDR3 extends over 13 amino acids. Germline CDR1 and CDR2: MNHNY and SVGAGI (reference sequence). V was clipped by 3 bases and J by 8 bases, with 11 bases between them. DNA of the CDR3: TGTGCCAGCAGTTATCCGGACTTACACACCATATATTTT. It translates to CASSYPDLHTIYF.